This TCR beta chain was captured in a study of regulatory T cells in long-lasting Graves disease. Whole-study results and caveats: Compared with new cases, persistent Graves' patients showed reduced TCR diversity.

Sequencing libraries for TCR beta were prepared with iRepertoire HTBI primers and Arm-PCR of CDR3 regions. TCRdb fed the multiplex PCR reads into MiXCR, producing one record per CDR3 protein. The table has about 400,000 distinct CDR3 sequences, about a sixth seen once; the top ten hold roughly a fifth. Only a few counts were recorded for this clonotype. What it recognizes is unknown. The J segment lost 7 bases and the V segment lost 7 bases, leaving 9 bases of the junction unmatched. Germline V gives CDR1 MNHEY, CDR2 SMNVEV (reference sequence). The CDR3 covers 15 residues. Sample time point: newly diagnosed GD, antithyroid drugs for less than 3 months. The TCR library was made from RNA extracted from PBMCs. Another study also made use of these data, one on T cells in Graves' hyperthyroidism and ophthalmopathy. This second study says: Patients counted as stable if ophthalmopathy did not develop within 18 months.

V usage is TRBV27 and J usage is TRBJ2-1; 11 bases are a match to TRBD1. The TCR originated in a young woman with Graves disease. This sample comprised peripheral blood mononuclear cells (PBMCs), obtained at new diagnosis, from a patient treated with antithyroid drugs. This CDR3 is CASKIGTGGKNEQFF. The CDR3 DNA reads as TGTGCCAGCAAGATTGGGACAGGGGGTAAGAATGAGCAGTTCTTC.